Sequencing of this T cell receptor (beta chain) was carried out in a study of cytomegalovirus exposure and HLA in healthy donors. Concerning this clone: Other DNA sequences within the sample encode an identical CDR3.

The V gene lost 7 bases and the J gene lost 7 bases, with 11 bases spanning the gap. The CDR3 totals 13 residues. Germline CDR1 is MNHEY and CDR2 is SVGAGI. Both 60 Vbeta primers and 13 Jbeta primers went into the PCR. In the original analysis: Later reanalysis found tens of millions of unique TCR beta chains, about 11 million of them shared. TCRdb's table, derived via immunoSEQ multiplex PCR, lists solely in-frame clones and lacks some. V, J and clone size reflect that table, while D and trimming were determined from the DNA. The profile shows some 250,000 clones, about four fifths of them singletons. Healthy donors of bone marrow made up the group.

This chain connects TRBV6-5 to TRBJ1-6, with D uncertain. Sequenced: PBMCs. The clonotype comes from a woman between 35 and 50 years old in good health and CMV-seropositive. In DNA, the CDR3 is TGTGCCAGCACTCCTGCAGAAAATTCACCCCTCCACTTT. It translates to CASTPAENSPLHF.